This is a list of T cell receptor beta chains from one sample in a study of blood T cell repertoires in COVID-19. Sequenced by immunoSEQ multiplex PCR; TCRdb stores in-frame clones only, minus some. This table has some 300,000 clones, roughly 90% appearing once. Sample: PBMCs or T cells enriched from blood (not recorded which). The receptors derive from a woman in her 30s who had recovered from COVID-19. Both conserved end residues are part of each CDR3. D genes are given only for firm matches. Clone sizes are given selectively: once, few, many, or a class where the clone is expanded.

d_call,v_call,cdr3_length,clone_size,j_call,cdr3_nt,cdr3_aa
TRBD1,TRBV27,16,once,TRBJ2-7,TGTGCCAGCAGTTTATCATCCGGACAGGAAGGCTACGAGCAGTACTTC,CASSLSSGQEGYEQYF
TRBD2,TRBV27,15,-,TRBJ2-1,TGTGCCAGCAGTTTAGGGACTAGCGAAAGGAATGAGCAGTTCTTC,CASSLGTSERNEQFF
TRBD1,TRBV4-1,16,-,TRBJ2-6,TGCGCCAGCAGCCGGGGACAGGGGACTGGGGCCAACGTCCTGACTTTC,CASSRGQGTGANVLTF
-,TRBV28,18,-,TRBJ1-1,TGTGCCAGCAGTTTAAGGGGCCCCAGGATCTCATTGAACACTGAAGCTTTCTTT,CASSLRGPRISLNTEAFF
-,TRBV5-1,14,-,TRBJ2-1,TGCGCCAGCAGCTTGGGTCCGGGTAACAATGAGCAGTTCTTC,CASSLGPGNNEQFF
-,TRBV7-8,14,-,TRBJ1-1,TGTGCCAGCAGCTTAGGACAGGCGGGCACTGAAGCTTTCTTT,CASSLGQAGTEAFF
TRBD1,TRBV27,14,-,TRBJ1-6,TGTGCCAGCAGCAGACAGGGTTATAATTCACCCCTCCACTTT,CASSRQGYNSPLHF
-,TRBV5-1,14,-,TRBJ2-5,TGCGCCAGCAGCCAACCGGGACAACTTCGAACTGAGTACTTC,CASSQPGQLRTEYF
-,TRBV5-6,16,once,TRBJ1-1,TGTGCCAGCAGCGACTCGCAGACAGATTTGAACACTGAAGCTTTCTTT,CASSDSQTDLNTEAFF
-,TRBV28,14,-,TRBJ2-7,TGTGCCAGCAGTTTAAACAGGGTGCCCTACGAGCAGTACTTC,CASSLNRVPYEQYF
-,TRBV29-1,14,-,TRBJ2-7,TGCAGCGTTGAAGAGCCGGGGGGCGGATACGAGCAGTACTTC,CSVEEPGGGYEQYF
-,TRBV4-1,14,-,TRBJ2-1,TGCGCCAGCAGCCAAAACAGGGGAGGCTCTGAGCAGTTCTTC,CASSQNRGGSEQFF
-,TRBV12-3/TRBV12-4,12,-,TRBJ1-5,TGTGCCAGCAGTTTAAGCGGGGAGCCCCAGCATTTT,CASSLSGEPQHF
TRBD2,TRBV18,16,-,TRBJ2-7,TGTGCCAGCTCACCACTGGAGAGCGGGATGGTGTACGAGCAGTACTTC,CASSPLESGMVYEQYF
TRBD1,TRBV7-2,16,-,TRBJ1-4,TGTGCCAGCAGCCGTCAGGGGGCCTCAGTTAATGAAAAACTGTTTTTT,CASSRQGASVNEKLFF
-,TRBV6-1,11,-,TRBJ1-2,TGTGCCAGCAGTGAAGGGGCGGGAGGCACCTTC,CASSEGAGGTF
TRBD2,TRBV7-9,14,few,TRBJ2-7,TGTGCCAGCAGGAATCTAGCGGGGGAATACGAGCAGTACTTC,CASRNLAGEYEQYF
-,TRBV6-1,15,-,TRBJ1-6,TGTGCCAGCAGTGATGGGGGCATGGGGAATTCACCCCTCCACTTT,CASSDGGMGNSPLHF
-,TRBV9,16,-,TRBJ1-6,TGTGCCAGCAGCCCAGATCCCGGGACACAAAATTCACCCCTCCACTTT,CASSPDPGTQNSPLHF
-,TRBV16,14,-,TRBJ1-5,TGTGCCAGCAGTGGACAGTATGGCAATCAGCCCCAGCATTTT,CASSGQYGNQPQHF
TRBD1,TRBV27,12,-,TRBJ2-7,TGTGCCAGCATGACAGGGAACTACGAGCAGTACTTC,CASMTGNYEQYF
-,TRBV12-5,14,-,TRBJ1-2,TGTGCTAGTGGTTTGGTTCGGGTTAACTATGGCTACACCTTC,CASGLVRVNYGYTF
TRBD2,TRBV5-1,16,-,TRBJ2-7,TGCGCCAGCAGCTTGGCGGGCGGGGGAGGGTCCTACGAGCAGTACTTC,CASSLAGGGGSYEQYF
-,TRBV9,14,-,TRBJ2-5,TGTGCCAGCAGCCCCGGACAGGCGGGGGAGACCCAGTACTTC,CASSPGQAGETQYF
-,TRBV2,16,-,TRBJ1-5,TGTGCCAGCAGGGGCAGGGAGGTTTGGGACAATCAGCCCCAGCATTTT,CASRGREVWDNQPQHF
-,TRBV4-1,14,-,TRBJ1-5,TGCGCCAGCAGCCTGGAACGGGATAATCAGCCCCAGCATTTT,CASSLERDNQPQHF
-,TRBV5-1,17,once,TRBJ1-4,TGCGCCAGCAGCGTGACAGGAGTGAGGCCAACTAATGAAAAACTGTTTTTT,CASSVTGVRPTNEKLFF
TRBD1,TRBV19,13,-,TRBJ1-5,TGTGCCAGCACTAAGACAGGGACTCAGCCCCAGCATTTT,CASTKTGTQPQHF
-,TRBV2,16,-,TRBJ1-3,TGTGCCAGCAGGACCAGAGGACTACCTTTTGGAAACACCATATATTTT,CASRTRGLPFGNTIYF
-,TRBV18,14,-,TRBJ1-6,TGTGCCAGCTCACCAGGGAGGGGGAGTTCACCCCTCCACTTT,CASSPGRGSSPLHF
-,TRBV9,15,-,TRBJ2-1,TGTGCCAGCACCCTTAGCGGTACCTCCTACAATGAGCAGTTCTTC,CASTLSGTSYNEQFF
-,TRBV3-1/TRBV3-2,16,-,TRBJ2-5,TGTGCCAGCAGCCCCTTGGGGGGAGTCGAACAAGAGACCCAGTACTTC,CASSPLGGVEQETQYF
-,TRBV29-1,12,-,TRBJ2-3,TGCAGCGTTTATAACAGGGCCGATACGCAGTATTTT,CSVYNRADTQYF